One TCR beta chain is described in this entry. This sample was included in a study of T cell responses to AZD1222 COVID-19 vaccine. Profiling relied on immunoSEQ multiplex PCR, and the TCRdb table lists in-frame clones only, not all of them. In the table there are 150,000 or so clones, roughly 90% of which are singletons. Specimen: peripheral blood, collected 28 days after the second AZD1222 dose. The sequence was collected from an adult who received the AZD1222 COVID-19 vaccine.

In DNA form, the CDR3 reads TGCGCCAGCAGCCAAGATCGAGTTGGGGAGACCCAGTACTTC. Translated, it gives CASSQDRVGETQYF. The chain has TRBV4-3 and TRBJ2-5; D gene unclear. Germline-derived CDR1 and CDR2 are LGHNA and YSLEER. This CDR3 region has 14 residues. V lost 0 bases, J lost 5 bases, and 10 bases lay in between.